The 2 T cell receptor beta chains given below trace back to one sample, sequenced in a study of control samples from healthy donors and cancer patients (TCRdb year 2020). Libraries were constructed by the immunoSEQ multiplex PCR assay. The clones in this table, taken by TCRdb from immuneACCESS, are in-frame only. Not every clone is retained; where verified, under half of the shortfall comes from an unresolved V gene, and the cause of the rest is unknown. This sample is represented by roughly 70,000 clones; around 82% of them were singletons. Of the sample, 25% to 35% is held by the ten largest clones. The sample consisted of blood. The source is a man aged 45-60 years in good health.

This sequence joins TRBV6-6 and TRBJ2-1; 8 bases fit TRBD2. The CDR3 is 16 amino acids. CDR1 and CDR2 from the germline V gene are MNHNY and SVGAGI (reference sequence). With 6 bases clipped from V and 8 bases from J, the junction kept 15 bases outside the gene matches. In DNA form, the CDR3 reads TGTGCCAGCAGACCTGTGGGACTAGTGAATCAGGATGAGCAGTTCTTC. This sequence encodes CASRPVGLVNQDEQFF.

This chain joins TRBV19 and TRBJ1-5; 7 bases are shared with TRBD1. After removal of 0 bases from V and 7 bases from J, the junction contained 6 bases not matched to a gene. This CDR3 comprises 15 residues. From germline, CDR1 is LNHDA and CDR2 SQIVND (reference sequence). CDR3 nucleotides: TGTGCCAGTAGTATAGATCTAACCAGGGGGCAGCCCCAGCATTTT. Translation: CASSIDLTRGQPQHF.